One and the same sample provided the 18 T cell receptor beta chains below, sequenced in a study of blood T cell repertoires in COVID-19. The protocol was immunoSEQ multiplex PCR, while the TCRdb copy is restricted to in-frame clones and leaves out a portion. The sample gives tens of thousands of clones, 86% of which show up once; about 20% is in the top ten. Specimen: peripheral blood. The source of these receptors is a woman aged 80 or over in a cohort sampled during active or convalescent COVID-19.

This clone was seen a single time. The J gene is TRBJ2-3, the V gene TRBV19; 11 nucleotides line up with TRBD2. After removal of 4 bases from V and 5 bases from J, the junction contained 8 bases not matched to a gene. The CDR3 is 16 amino acids. The V gene's germline CDR1 is LNHDA and CDR2 SQIVND (reference sequence). This chain's CDR3 is CASSTRLAGTGDTQYF. In nucleotides, the CDR3 is TGTGCCAGTAGTACCAGACTAGCGGGAACTGGAGATACGCAGTATTTT.

The chain uses TRBV7-9 and TRBJ2-3; weak D call: TRBD2 (6 bases). Trimming stripped 5 bases from V and 1 base from J, with 13 bases between. In germline, CDR1 is SEHNR, CDR2 FQNEAQ (reference sequence). This CDR3 has 15 residues. CDR3 loop: CASSNPSGGTDTQYF. The CDR3 nucleotides read TGTGCCAGCAGCAACCCCTCGGGAGGCACAGATACGCAGTATTTT.

The chain is built from TRBV7-6 and TRBJ1-1; D possibly corresponds to TRBD1 (6 bases). The ends were cut back, 1 base at V and 4 bases at J, with 7 bases in the middle. CDR1 is SGHVS, CDR2 FNYEAQ, per germline. The CDR3 runs to 13 residues. In DNA, the CDR3 is TGTGCCAGCAGCTTAGAAGGGGGCACTGAAGCTTTCTTT. Translation gives CASSLEGGTEAFF.

The table lists this clone with a few counts. The CDR3 sequence is CAWGQGSNQPQHF. The DNA for the CDR3 is TGTGCCTGGGGGCAGGGAAGCAATCAGCCCCAGCATTTT. The chain recombines TRBV30 with TRBJ1-5; possible D gene TRBD1, 5 bases. Germline V gene data show CDR1 as GTSNPN and CDR2 as SVGIG (reference sequence). The V and J ends lost 5 bases and 1 base respectively, with 9 bases between them. The CDR3 is 13 amino acids.

This chain joins TRBV5-1 and TRBJ2-7, with D maybe TRBD1 (6 bases). Germline V lookup: CDR1 SGHRS, CDR2 YFSETQ. The CDR3 consists of 15 residues. The V end was cut by 2 bases, the J end by 3 bases, with 15 bases between. This chain's CDR3 is CASSFDRTIYYEQYF. The CDR3 DNA sequence: TGCGCCAGCAGCTTCGACAGGACAATCTACTACGAGCAGTACTTC.

The count of this clone is one. V is TRBV28 and J is TRBJ1-2, with TRBD1 matching over 8 bases. V dropped 8 bases and J dropped 4; count of bases not matched to a gene: 12. Germline CDR1 is MDHEN and CDR2 is SYDVKM. The CDR3 is made up of 15 amino acids. For the CDR3, the DNA is TGTGCCAGCGGGGAACAGGGGGGTATCTTCTATGGCTACACCTTC. Amino acids: CASGEQGGIFYGYTF.

This chain joins TRBV14 and TRBJ1-1, with D uncertain. The CDR3 loop spans 13 amino acids. Trimming stripped 4 bases from V and 11 bases from J, with 17 bases between. In germline, CDR1 is SGHDN, CDR2 FVKESK. CDR3 bases: TGTGCCAGCAGCCCAACGAGGCGGGTGAGGGCTTTCTTT. Translated: CASSPTRRVRAFF.

The chain links TRBV19 to TRBJ1-5, with D uncertain. This CDR3 comprises 16 residues. The germline V gene encodes CDR1 LNHDA and CDR2 SQIVND (reference sequence). Trimming removed 5 bases at V and 2 bases at J, with 16 bases between. The CDR3 DNA reads TGTGCCAGTAGTCCTGAGACGGGTTTCGGCAATCAGCCCCAGCATTTT. This codes for CASSPETGFGNQPQHF.

This clone was observed a handful of times. V is TRBV4-2 and J is TRBJ2-1; 7 bases align to TRBD2. CDR3 size: 18 residues. V lost 4 bases, J lost 2 bases, and 14 bases stayed unmatched. CDR1 is LGHNA, CDR2 YNFKEQ, per germline. The CDR3 spells CASSPVRTGEGPYNEQFF. The CDR3 nucleotides are TGTGCCAGCAGCCCAGTCAGGACGGGGGAGGGACCCTACAATGAGCAGTTCTTC.

The J gene is TRBJ1-6, the V gene TRBV3-1 (or the pseudogene TRBV3-2); D ambiguous. Trimming left V 1 base short and J 3 bases short, with 7 bases between. Germline CDR1 is LGHDT and CDR2 is YNNKEL (reference sequence). The CDR3 totals 15 residues. This CDR3 reads CASSQGGVYNSPLHF. DNA for the CDR3: TGTGCCAGCAGCCAAGGAGGCGTCTATAATTCACCCCTCCACTTT.

V gene TRBV2 combines with J gene TRBJ1-6; D is undetermined. The length of the CDR3 is 14 residues. The V gene lost 6 bases and the J gene lost 7 bases, with 13 bases spanning the gap. Germline CDR1 reads SNHLY; CDR2 reads FYNNEI. The CDR3 nucleotides are TGTGCCAGCAGCGGAGGGAGTCGCAATTCACCCCTCCACTTT. Its protein is CASSGGSRNSPLHF. The variable domain in full, with the rest retrieved from reference TRBV2 and TRBJ1-6, is EPEVTQTPSHQVTQMGQEVILRCVPISNHLYFYWYRQILGQKVEFLVSFYNNEISEKSEIFDDQFSVERPDGSNFTLKIRSTKLEDSAMYFCASSGGSRNSPLHFGNGTRLTVT.

The rearrangement joins TRBV30 to TRBJ1-2; unclear D gene. Between the trimmed V and J ends, which lost 3 bases and 5 bases, there was a span of 22 bases. CDR1 is GTSNPN and CDR2 is SVGIG in the germline V gene (reference sequence). There are 16 residues in the CDR3. The CDR3 here is CAWSVDRVRGPYGYTF. The CDR3 region has the DNA TGTGCCTGGAGCGTCGACCGGGTCCGCGGTCCATATGGCTACACCTTC.

The V gene is TRBV13, the J gene TRBJ1-1; TRBD1 is a possible D gene (5 bases). The V end lost 4 bases, the J end lost 0 bases, and 12 bases lay between the germline ends. The CDR3 contains 15 residues. Germline loops: CDR1 PRHDT, CDR2 FYEKMQ (reference sequence). The CDR3 nucleotides read TGTGCCAGCAGCTCAGGGAGTACGGTGAACACTGAAGCTTTCTTT. Amino acids: CASSSGSTVNTEAFF.

The chain has TRBV28 and TRBJ1-1, with TRBD1 as a possible D gene (6 bases). Germline values: CDR1 MDHEN, CDR2 SYDVKM. The CDR3 has 12 residues. V was shortened by 2 bases and J by 9 bases, with 10 bases between the two germline ends. Here the CDR3 reads CASSLRQVKAFF. The CDR3 DNA is TGTGCCAGCAGTTTAAGACAGGTAAAAGCTTTCTTT.

The gene calls are TRBV5-1 and TRBJ2-7; TRBD1 matches 9 bases. Trimming removed 5 bases from V and 6 bases from J; junction bases left unmatched: 9. The CDR3 is 14 residues long. From germline, CDR1 is SGHRS and CDR2 YFSETQ. The CDR3 DNA is TGCGCCAGCAGTCGGGACAGGGTAATTGGCGAGCAGTACTTC. It codes for CASSRDRVIGEQYF.

This rearrangement joins TRBV5-6 to TRBJ1-5; 9 bases agree with TRBD1. The junction had 4 bases not matched to a gene; V was cut back by 4 bases and J by 5 bases. This CDR3 spans 14 amino acids. In germline, CDR1 is SGHDT, CDR2 YYEEEE. CDR3 nucleotide sequence: TGTGCCAGCAGCGCACAGGGGGCTGATCAGCCCCAGCATTTT. Protein sequence: CASSAQGADQPQHF.

The chain is built from TRBV5-1 and TRBJ1-2, with 9 bases matching TRBD1. The CDR3 is made up of 14 amino acids. Looked up from germline, CDR1 is SGHRS and CDR2 is YFSETQ. The trim removed 4 bases at V and 7 bases at J, leaving 8 bases unmatched. The CDR3 protein is CASSPRTGVRGYTF. CDR3 in DNA: TGCGCCAGCAGCCCGAGGACAGGGGTCCGTGGCTACACCTTC.

The chain links TRBV3-1 (or the pseudogene TRBV3-2) to TRBJ2-3; the match to TRBD2 covers 7 bases. After removal of 4 bases from V and 0 bases from J, the junction contained 7 bases not matched to a gene. In germline, CDR1 is LGHDT, CDR2 YNNKEL (reference sequence). The CDR3 covers 16 residues. CDR3 protein: CASSPVAGASTDTQYF. The CDR3, as DNA: TGTGCCAGCAGCCCCGTAGCGGGTGCTAGCACAGATACGCAGTATTTT.